The clone carrying this T cell receptor beta chain came up many times. Its target is not known. TCR beta CDR3 amplification used RNA transcripts. Amplification began with first-round RT-PCR using HTBI primers, then second-round multiplex PCR was performed. TCRdb independently ran MiXCR on the multiplex PCR reads; one entry per CDR3 protein. The sample has around 520,000 distinct CDR3 sequences; approximately 35% are singletons. The entry originates in a study of Graves' ophthalmopathy and Graves' hyperthyroidism. Across the study: Over 18 months of follow-up, stable hyperthyroidism required that no ophthalmopathy appear. Study results and caveats: It was with 70.59% sensitivity and about 72% specificity that the model predicted ophthalmopathy progression. Discriminating ophthalmopathy from stable hyperthyroidism, a 13-signature model attained a sensitivity of about 88% and a specificity of about 79%.

This CDR3 has 14 residues. The germline V gene has CDR1 MGHRA and CDR2 YSYEKL. Trimming left V 4 bases short and J 4 bases short, with 14 bases between. Sequences were obtained from peripheral blood or thyroid tissue (not recorded which). The chain employs TRBV4-1 and TRBJ2-7; maybe TRBD1 (6 bases). The clonotype originates from an adult man with Graves' hyperthyroidism. The CDR3 DNA reads TGCGCCAGCAGCCCAAACAGGGAAGGGTACGAGCAGTACTTC. Protein product: CASSPNREGYEQYF.